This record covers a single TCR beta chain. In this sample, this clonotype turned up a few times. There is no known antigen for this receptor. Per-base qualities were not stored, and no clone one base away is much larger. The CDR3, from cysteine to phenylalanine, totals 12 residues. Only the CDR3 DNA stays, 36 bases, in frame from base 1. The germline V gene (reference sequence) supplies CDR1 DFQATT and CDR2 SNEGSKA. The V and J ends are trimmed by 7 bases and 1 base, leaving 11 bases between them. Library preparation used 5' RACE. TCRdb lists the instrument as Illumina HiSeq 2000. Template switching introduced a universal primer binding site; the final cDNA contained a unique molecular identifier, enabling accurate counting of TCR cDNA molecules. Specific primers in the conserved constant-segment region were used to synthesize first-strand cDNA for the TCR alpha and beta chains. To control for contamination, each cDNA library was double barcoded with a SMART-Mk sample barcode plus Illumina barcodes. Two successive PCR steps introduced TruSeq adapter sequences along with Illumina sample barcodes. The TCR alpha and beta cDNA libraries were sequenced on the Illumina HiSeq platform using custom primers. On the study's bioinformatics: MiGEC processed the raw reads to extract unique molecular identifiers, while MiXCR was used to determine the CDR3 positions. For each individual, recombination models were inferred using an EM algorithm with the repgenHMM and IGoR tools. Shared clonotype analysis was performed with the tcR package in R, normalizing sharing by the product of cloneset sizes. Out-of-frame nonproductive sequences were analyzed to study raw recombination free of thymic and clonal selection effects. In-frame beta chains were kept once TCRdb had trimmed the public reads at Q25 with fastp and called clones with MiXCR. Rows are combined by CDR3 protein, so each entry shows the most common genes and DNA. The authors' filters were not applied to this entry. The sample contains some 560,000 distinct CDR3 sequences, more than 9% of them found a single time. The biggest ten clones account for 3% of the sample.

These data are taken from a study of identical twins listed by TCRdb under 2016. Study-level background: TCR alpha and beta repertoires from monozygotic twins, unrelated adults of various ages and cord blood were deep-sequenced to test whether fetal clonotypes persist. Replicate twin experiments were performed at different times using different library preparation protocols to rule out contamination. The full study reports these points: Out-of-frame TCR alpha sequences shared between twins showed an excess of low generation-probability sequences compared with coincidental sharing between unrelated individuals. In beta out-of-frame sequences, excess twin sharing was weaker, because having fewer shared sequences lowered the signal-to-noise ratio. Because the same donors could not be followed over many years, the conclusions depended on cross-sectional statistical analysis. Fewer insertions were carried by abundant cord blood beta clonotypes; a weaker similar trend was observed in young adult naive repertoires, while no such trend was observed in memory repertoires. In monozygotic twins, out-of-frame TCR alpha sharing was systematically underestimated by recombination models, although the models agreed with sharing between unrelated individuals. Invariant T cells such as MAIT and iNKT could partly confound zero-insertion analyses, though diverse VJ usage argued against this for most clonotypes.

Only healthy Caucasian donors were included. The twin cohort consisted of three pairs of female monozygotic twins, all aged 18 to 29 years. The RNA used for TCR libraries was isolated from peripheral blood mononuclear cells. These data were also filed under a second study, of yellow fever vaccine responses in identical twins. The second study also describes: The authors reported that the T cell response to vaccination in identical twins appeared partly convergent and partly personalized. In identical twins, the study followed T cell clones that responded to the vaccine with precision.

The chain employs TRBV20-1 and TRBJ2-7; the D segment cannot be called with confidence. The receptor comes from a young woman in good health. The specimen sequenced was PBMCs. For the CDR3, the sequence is CSGSRTSYEQYF. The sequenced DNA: TGCAGTGGGTCTAGAACTTCCTACGAGCAGTACTTC.